This T cell receptor (beta chain) was recovered during a study of blood T cell repertoires in COVID-19. Germline V gene lookup returns CDR1 SGHNT and CDR2 YYREEE (reference sequence). The length of the CDR3 is 15 residues. The V and J ends lost 3 bases and 8 bases, in that order; junction bases with no gene match: 5. TCRdb keeps only in-frame clones here, not all; method: immunoSEQ multiplex PCR. The data hold about 200,000 clones, with roughly three quarters observed a single time. Sequencing used peripheral blood. The chain links TRBV5-4 to TRBJ2-1; 13 bases align to TRBD2. The source of this sequence is a woman in her thirties or forties with COVID-19, enrolled during active disease. The CDR3 bases are TGTGCCAGCAGCTCCGGGACTAGCGGGGTTTATGAGCAGTTCTTC. Protein: CASSSGTSGVYEQFF.